This TCR beta chain is from a study of T-cell memory formation after mild COVID-19. About the research overall: Across donors, TCR clusters were largely donor specific.

This clonotype has a handful of counts. The target antigen is unknown. Study results and limitations: Pre-infection memory contained some responding clones, which suggested that cross-reactive memory had joined.

Each CDR3 protein gets one entry after TCRdb re-called the 5' RACE reads with MiXCR. The sample lists 400,000 or so distinct CDR3 sequences; roughly 20% were seen once. V shed 0 bases, J shed 7 bases, and the junction held 8 bases outside the gene matches. There are 15 residues in the CDR3. From germline, CDR1 is LGHNA and CDR2 YSLEER. Sequencing was done on a sample of PBMCs or a T cell subset sorted from them (not recorded which). V gene TRBV4-3 combines with J gene TRBJ1-1; 7 bases align to TRBD1. The sequence was obtained from an adult woman who had mild COVID-19 (a few samples of this study predate the infection). Cell type and time point are not known. CDR3 sequence reads: CASSQEGDRRGEAFF. The CDR3 coding sequence is TGCGCCAGCAGCCAAGAGGGGGACAGACGGGGTGAAGCTTTCTTT.